Shown below are 32 T cell receptor beta chains from a single sample sequenced in a study of blood T cell repertoires in COVID-19. Some clones are missing from TCRdb's copy, which holds only in-frame ones; the method was immunoSEQ multiplex PCR. The sample carries roughly 150,000 clones, 89% recorded once. Material for sequencing was peripheral blood. The receptors were sampled from a man in his sixties with acute or convalescent COVID-19.

V usage is TRBV18 and J usage is TRBJ2-5; tentatively, D is TRBD1 (6 bases). CDR1 is KGHSH and CDR2 is LQKENI in the germline V gene. There are 14 residues in the CDR3. Deletions cut 2 bases from V and 5 bases from J, with 12 bases between. CDR3 nucleotide sequence: TGTGCCAGCTCACCAAGACAGGTTGGCGAGACCCAGTACTTC. Its protein product is CASSPRQVGETQYF.

The V call is TRBV3-1 (or the pseudogene TRBV3-2), the J call TRBJ2-2, with D possibly TRBD1 on 6 matching bases. The CDR3 consists of 18 residues. From germline, CDR1 is LGHDT and CDR2 YNNKEL (reference sequence). V lost 7 bases and J 7 bases, leaving 28 bases between the germline ends. The CDR3 DNA follows: TGTGCCAGCACCTCCCCGAACCCGGGACACTCGAACCGCGGGGAGCTGTTTTTT. Translation: CASTSPNPGHSNRGELFF.

The J gene is TRBJ2-7, the V gene TRBV6-5; D perhaps matches TRBD2 (5 bases). The CDR3 consists of 11 residues. V lost 6 bases to trimming and J lost 7 bases, with 10 bases between them. Germline V gene sequence: CDR1 MNHEY, CDR2 SVGAGI. The CDR3 region has the DNA TGTGCCAGCAGAGCAACTAGGGAGCAGTACTTC. Its protein product is CASRATREQYF.

V gene TRBV27 combines with J gene TRBJ2-7; possible D gene TRBD2, 5 bases. The CDR3 contains 14 residues. V lost 5 bases to trimming and J lost 6 bases, with 17 bases between them. CDR1 is MNHEY, CDR2 SMNVEV, per germline (reference sequence). The CDR3 DNA reads as TGTGCCAGCAGTCTTGGACGGGGTTTGGGCGAGCAGTACTTC. Protein sequence: CASSLGRGLGEQYF.

The V and J genes are TRBV5-1 and TRBJ1-2, with 10 bases fitting TRBD1. V shed 2 bases and J 3 bases; nucleotides not matched to a gene: 4. In germline, CDR1 is SGHRS, CDR2 YFSETQ. The CDR3 extends over 15 amino acids. In DNA, the CDR3 is TGCGCCAGCAGCTTTGACAGGGGGCTAGACTATGGCTACACCTTC. Its translation is CASSFDRGLDYGYTF.

The chain employs TRBV4-1 and TRBJ1-5, with TRBD1 matching 7 bases. This CDR3 contains 18 residues. Losses at the gene ends were 0 bases for V and 6 bases for J; bases not matched to a gene: 14. Germline values: CDR1 MGHRA, CDR2 YSYEKL. In nucleotides, the CDR3 is TGCGCCAGCAGCCAAGATAACCCACCCAGGGGGATCAGTCAGCCCCAGCATTTT. Encoded protein: CASSQDNPPRGISQPQHF.

The V gene is TRBV6-4, the J gene TRBJ2-3, with D maybe TRBD1 (6 bases). Per germline, CDR1 MRHNA and CDR2 SNTAGT. Trimming took off 8 bases at V and 0 bases at J, with 12 bases between the two ends. This CDR3 contains 14 residues. The CDR3 DNA reads TGTGCCAGCGCCAGGGGCGAGAGCACAGATACGCAGTATTTT. This sequence encodes CASARGESTDTQYF.

CDR3 loop: CASSLGFGQGNQPQHF. The CDR3 nucleotides read TGTGCCAGCAGCTTAGGGTTCGGACAGGGGAATCAGCCCCAGCATTTT. The V call is TRBV7-2, the J call TRBJ1-5, with 9 nucleotides matching TRBD1. CDR3 length equals 16 residues. J gave up 4 bases and V 1 base, and 5 bases lay outside the gene matches. The germline gives CDR1 SGHTA, CDR2 FQGNSA. Full variable domain (outside the CDR3, taken from reference TRBV7-2 and TRBJ1-5): GAGVSQSPSNKVTEKGKDVELRCDPISGHTALYWYRQSLGQGLEFLIYFQGNSAPDKSGLPSDRFSAERTGGSVSTLTIQRTQQEDSAVYLCASSLGFGQGNQPQHFGDGTRLSIL.

This chain joins TRBV5-1 and TRBJ2-7; 9 bases fit TRBD1. V dropped 0 bases and J dropped 1; count of bases not matched to a gene: 5. Germline CDR1 reads SGHRS; CDR2 reads YFSETQ. The CDR3 covers 16 residues. The CDR3 region is CASSLEGTGNSYEQYF. DNA for the CDR3: TGCGCCAGCAGCTTGGAGGGGACAGGGAATTCCTACGAGCAGTACTTC.

The gene calls are TRBV7-3 and TRBJ2-2; D not resolved. This CDR3 is built from 15 residues. Germline V gene sequence: CDR1 SGHTA, CDR2 FQGTGA. The V end was cut by 3 bases, the J end by 1 base, with 9 bases between. CDR3 coding DNA: TGTGCCAGCAGCTTGACCGCAGGGAACACCGGGGAGCTGTTTTTT. Residues: CASSLTAGNTGELFF.

The chain employs TRBV2 and TRBJ1-2; no definite D call. The germline V gene has CDR1 SNHLY and CDR2 FYNNEI. The CDR3 runs 13 residues. Trimming removed 5 bases at V and 8 bases at J, with 15 bases between. CDR3 residues: CASSSQKGGGYTF. Here the CDR3 DNA reads TGTGCCAGCAGTTCCCAGAAAGGAGGAGGCTACACCTTC. The full variable domain, completed using reference TRBV2 and TRBJ1-2, is EPEVTQTPSHQVTQMGQEVILRCVPISNHLYFYWYRQILGQKVEFLVSFYNNEISEKSEIFDDQFSVERPDGSNFTLKIRSTKLEDSAMYFCASSSQKGGGYTFGSGTRLTVV.

This chain links TRBV5-1 with TRBJ2-3; 13 nucleotides match TRBD2. The V and J ends lost 4 bases and 1 base, in that order; junction bases with no gene match: 3. CDR1 SGHRS and CDR2 YFSETQ come from the germline V gene. The CDR3 spans 16 residues. The CDR3: CASSTGLAGGTDTQYF. As DNA, the CDR3 is TGCGCCAGCAGCACCGGACTAGCGGGGGGCACAGATACGCAGTATTTT.

V and J are TRBV5-1 and TRBJ1-4; TRBD1 matches 8 bases. Per the germline V gene, CDR1 is SGHRS and CDR2 is YFSETQ. The CDR3 is 15 residues long. Trimming at V came to 3 bases and at J to 6 bases, leaving 7 bases not matched to a gene. This chain's CDR3 is CASSSPGGSDEKLFF. The CDR3 DNA reads as TGCGCCAGCAGCTCCCCAGGGGGCAGTGATGAAAAACTGTTTTTT.

This clone was detected a few times. The V and J genes are TRBV20-1 and TRBJ2-7; TRBD2 aligns across 10 bases. CDR1 DFQATT and CDR2 SNEGSKA come from the germline V gene (reference sequence). This CDR3 has 14 residues. V was clipped by 3 bases and J by 9 bases; unmatched bases: 11. The CDR3 here is CSASPGEGTSAQYF. In DNA form, the CDR3 reads TGCAGTGCTAGTCCTGGGGAGGGGACTAGCGCGCAGTACTTC.

The DNA of the CDR3 is TGTGCTAGTGGTCCCTGGACAGGGGTCCAGCCCCAGCATTTT. This sequence encodes CASGPWTGVQPQHF. This rearrangement joins TRBV12-5 to TRBJ1-5; TRBD1 agrees at 9 bases. Germline CDR1 and CDR2: LGHNT and FRNRAP. The CDR3 covers 14 residues. The trim removed 5 bases at V and 7 bases at J, leaving 6 bases unmatched.

This clone was seen only once. V and J are TRBV5-1 and TRBJ2-3, with TRBD2 identical over 14 bases. V shed 3 bases, J shed 4 bases, and the junction held 7 bases outside the gene matches. Looked up from germline, CDR1 is SGHRS and CDR2 is YFSETQ. The CDR3 has 17 amino acids. The DNA for the CDR3 is TGCGCCAGCAGCTCCAGGACTAGCGGGGGGCCGGCAGATACGCAGTATTTT. Protein: CASSSRTSGGPADTQYF.

The V call is TRBV20-1, the J call TRBJ1-1, with no clear D. Germline V gene data show CDR1 as DFQATT and CDR2 as SNEGSKA (reference sequence). The CDR3 is 10 amino acids. The CDR3 loop is CRVPGTEAFF. The CDR3 DNA reads TGCAGAGTCCCGGGCACTGAAGCTTTCTTT.

In its sample, this clone was seen once. The chain couples TRBV5-1 to TRBJ1-5, with a possible D match to TRBD1 (5 bases). The CDR3 has 15 amino acids. Germline V gene sequence: CDR1 SGHRS, CDR2 YFSETQ. V lost 0 bases to trimming and J lost 3 bases, with 10 bases between them. The CDR3 region is CASSLGDSPNQPQHF. The CDR3 DNA sequence: TGCGCCAGCAGCTTGGGGGACTCACCCAATCAGCCCCAGCATTTT.

This clone was observed many times. The CDR3 loop reads CASSSPGTGTYGYTF. The CDR3 coding sequence is TGTGCCAGCAGCTCTCCCGGGACAGGGACCTATGGCTACACCTTC. The chain is built from TRBV7-2 and TRBJ1-2, with 9 nucleotides matching TRBD1. The CDR3 is 15 amino acids. Trimming cost V 4 bases and J 4 bases; bases outside gene matches: 7. Germline assignment: CDR1 SGHTA and CDR2 FQGNSA.

The chain employs TRBV30 and TRBJ2-6; the match to TRBD1 covers 7 bases. V shed 3 bases, J shed 2 bases, and the junction held 4 bases outside the gene matches. This CDR3 comprises 15 residues. Germline CDR1 and CDR2: GTSNPN and SVGIG (reference sequence). The chain's CDR3 is CAWSPGGAGANVLTF. CDR3 DNA: TGTGCCTGGAGCCCAGGGGGTGCTGGGGCCAACGTCCTGACTTTC.

The genes are TRBV2 and TRBJ2-4, with a weak D call TRBD2 (5 bases). CDR1 is SNHLY, CDR2 FYNNEI, per germline. The V and J ends lost 4 bases and 8 bases respectively, with 9 bases between them. The CDR3 covers 12 residues. The CDR3 DNA reads as TGTGCCAGCAGTGTGAAGGGAGACATTCAGTACTTC. Translation gives CASSVKGDIQYF.

The gene calls are TRBV30 and TRBJ1-2; a possible D gene is TRBD1 (6 bases). The CDR3 sequence is 14 residues long. Germline V gene data show CDR1 as GTSNPN and CDR2 as SVGIG (reference sequence). Between the trimmed V and J ends, which lost 1 base and 3 bases, there was a span of 12 bases. The CDR3 DNA reads as TGTGCCTGGAGTGAAGGGGGACTAGACTATGGCTACACCTTC. It specifies CAWSEGGLDYGYTF. The complete variable domain, with remaining parts taken from reference TRBV30 and TRBJ1-2, reads SQTIHQWPATLVQPVGSPLSLECTVEGTSNPNLYWYRQAAGRGLQLLFYSVGIGQISSEVPQNLSASRPQDRQFILSSKKLLLSDSGFYLCAWSEGGLDYGYTFGSGTRLTVV.

The chain links TRBV7-2 to TRBJ1-2; D might be TRBD1 (6 bases). Per the germline V gene, CDR1 is SGHTA and CDR2 is FQGNSA. With 5 bases removed from V and 4 bases from J, the gap between germline ends came to 17 bases. This CDR3 contains 15 residues. The CDR3 is CASSRGEGEGYGYTF. The CDR3 bases are TGTGCCAGCAGCAGGGGGGAGGGGGAGGGCTATGGCTACACCTTC.

CDR3 bases: TGTGCCACCAGTACTTCTAGACAGGGGAGCGGGGAGCTGTTTTTT. This translates into CATSTSRQGSGELFF. The chain employs TRBV24-1 and TRBJ2-2; 8 bases line up with TRBD1. Germline CDR1 reads KGHDR; CDR2 reads SFDVKD. This CDR3 region has 15 residues. V gave up 6 bases and J gave up 7 bases; unmatched junction bases: 9.

The sample holds a few counts of this clone. The rearrangement uses TRBV4-2 and TRBJ1-2, with a possible D match to TRBD1 (6 bases). Germline loops: CDR1 LGHNA, CDR2 YNFKEQ. Between the trimmed V and J ends, which lost 4 bases and 3 bases, there was a span of 24 bases. This CDR3 spans 18 amino acids. The CDR3 DNA follows: TGTGCCAGCAGCCCCCCCCGGGGGGCCTCGGGGATTTACTATGGCTACACCTTC. It specifies CASSPPRGASGIYYGYTF.

V is TRBV12-3 or TRBV12-4 and J is TRBJ1-1; D uncertain. V gave up 7 bases and J gave up 8 bases, with 11 bases separating them. This CDR3 contains 11 residues. The CDR3 is CASTKSREAFF. CDR3 DNA: TGTGCCAGCACCAAATCCAGGGAAGCTTTCTTT.

This clone was found once. The gene calls are TRBV6-1 and TRBJ2-7; 8 bases fit TRBD1. Losses at the gene ends were 1 base for V and 0 bases for J; bases not matched to a gene: 5. Germline-derived CDR1 and CDR2 are MNHNS and SASEGT. This CDR3 has 16 residues. The CDR3 loop is CASSEGRQGSSYEQYF. In nucleotides, the CDR3 is TGTGCCAGCAGTGAAGGGAGACAGGGGAGCTCCTACGAGCAGTACTTC.

This clone was picked up one time. The chain links TRBV5-5 to TRBJ2-7, with 9 bases that match TRBD1. The CDR3 runs to 15 residues. Looked up from germline, CDR1 is SGHKS and CDR2 is YYEKEE (reference sequence). Unmatched junction bases numbered 6, after V lost 3 bases and J lost 2 bases. CDR3 coding DNA: TGTGCCAGCAGCTATAACAGGGGGCCCACCTACGAGCAGTACTTC. It specifies CASSYNRGPTYEQYF.

The chain is built from TRBV21-1 and TRBJ2-1; the table names TRBD1, a call not compared with the DNA. TRBV21-1 is deemed a pseudogene. This CDR3 spans 16 amino acids. In DNA, the CDR3 is TGTGCCAGCAGCACCTACAGGGGGATTAAGTACAATGAGCAGTTCTTC. It encodes CASSTYRGIKYNEQFF.

The V call is TRBV6-2 or TRBV6-3, the J call TRBJ2-7; tentatively, D is TRBD2 (6 bases). V lost 2 bases to trimming and J lost 3 bases, with 14 bases between them. This CDR3 is built from 15 residues. Per the germline V gene, CDR1 is MNHEY and CDR2 is SVGEGT. CDR3 sequence reads: CASSYGGTGRYEQYF. CDR3 bases: TGTGCCAGCAGTTACGGAGGGACTGGGCGCTACGAGCAGTACTTC.

The rearrangement links TRBV30 to TRBJ2-1; D unclear. CDR3 length: 14 amino acids. Germline assignment: CDR1 GTSNPN and CDR2 SVGIG (reference sequence). V was cut by 4 bases and J by 9 bases, with 19 bases left in between. CDR3 nucleotide sequence: TGTGCCTGGAAGCCCACCGCAAATCTCGGTGAGCAGTTCTTC. Translation gives CAWKPTANLGEQFF.

The chain employs TRBV4-1 and TRBJ2-2; TRBD1 matches 7 bases. This CDR3 spans 18 amino acids. V shed 2 bases, J shed 2 bases, and the junction held 11 bases outside the gene matches. The V gene's germline CDR1 is MGHRA and CDR2 YSYEKL. Here the CDR3 DNA reads TGCGCCAGCAGCCAATACCCCGGGACAGCCATTAACACCGGGGAGCTGTTTTTT. Its translation: CASSQYPGTAINTGELFF.